This paragraph reports one T cell receptor beta chain. This clonotype was recorded at least ten times. It has no known antigen specificity. No base qualities exist here, and no much larger clone lies one base off it. The library was generated by 5' RACE. Instrument on record: Illumina HiSeq 2000. A universal primer binding site was introduced by template switching, and a unique molecular identifier was present in the final cDNA, enabling accurate counting of TCR cDNA molecules. First-strand cDNA for TCR alpha and beta chains was synthesized from specific primers in the conserved constant-segment region. Each cDNA library was double barcoded, with a SMART-Mk sample barcode plus Illumina barcodes, to control for contamination. TruSeq adapter sequences and Illumina sample barcodes were added in two successive PCR steps. TCR alpha and beta cDNA libraries were sequenced on the Illumina HiSeq platform with custom primers. The published analysis was carried out like this. MiGEC processed the raw reads to extract unique molecular identifiers, while MiXCR was used to determine the CDR3 positions. Recombination models were inferred per individual with the repgenHMM and IGoR tools using an EM algorithm. The analysis of shared clonotypes was done with the tcR package in R, with sharing normalized by the product of cloneset sizes. Out-of-frame nonproductive sequences were analyzed to study raw recombination free of thymic and clonal selection effects. TCRdb trimmed public reads at Q25 via fastp, called clones via MiXCR and kept in-frame beta chains. Records with the same CDR3 protein are collapsed into one entry carrying the most frequent genes and DNA. The V and J calls were not made by the authors but by TCRdb's processing. For this sample the table gives hundreds of thousands of distinct CDR3 sequences, of which 9% to 15% were detected only once. Of the sample, around 1.5% falls within the top ten clones.

The germline V gene specifies SQVTM as CDR1 and ANQGSEA as CDR2. V has 1 base trimmed and J has 3 bases trimmed; junction bases matching no gene number 4. From cysteine to phenylalanine, the CDR3 is 14 amino acids long. The entry retains the CDR3 DNA only, 42 bases that are in frame from base 1. The sample comes from a study of identical twins (dated by TCRdb to the mid-2010s). Regarding the research as a whole: To test whether fetal clonotypes persist, the study used deep sequencing on TCR alpha and beta repertoires from monozygotic twins, unrelated adults of various ages, and cord blood. To rule out contamination, the twin experiments were replicated at different times with different library preparation protocols. Study-level results and caveats: In monozygotic twins, recombination models systematically underestimated out-of-frame TCR alpha sharing, but the models matched the sharing seen between unrelated individuals. Compared with coincidental sharing between unrelated individuals, out-of-frame TCR alpha sequences shared between twins showed an excess of sequences with low generation probability. Abundant cord blood beta clonotypes had fewer insertions, young adult naive repertoires showed a similar but weaker trend, and memory repertoires showed no such trend. Invariant T cells such as MAIT and iNKT could partly confound zero-insertion analyses, though diverse VJ usage argued against this for most clonotypes. Because the same donors could not be followed over many years, conclusions were based on cross-sectional statistical analysis. The excess sharing between twins in beta out-of-frame sequences was weaker because fewer shared sequences reduced the signal-to-noise ratio.

Every donor was a healthy Caucasian. The twin cohort comprised three pairs of female monozygotic twins, all aged about 18 to 29 years. The RNA used for TCR libraries was isolated from peripheral blood mononuclear cells. The sample was also linked to a second study, of yellow fever vaccine responses in identical twins. As the second study states: According to the authors, the vaccine-induced T cell response in identical twins seemed to be partly convergent and partly specific to each individual. In identical twins, the study followed T cell clones that responded to the vaccine with precision.

This chain joins TRBV29-1 to TRBJ1-1, with 8 bases in between that match TRBD1. The clonotype originates from a woman aged 18-29 years in good health. Sample: PBMCs. The nucleotide sequence is given as TGCAGCGTTGAAGTGCAGGGGGCGGACACTGAAGCTTTCTTT. This encodes CSVEVQGADTEAFF.